The clone carrying this T cell receptor (beta chain) was counted a few times. As the sequencing template, cDNA was produced by extracting RNA and reverse transcribing it. Sequencing was performed with immunoSEQ multiplex PCR; in TCRdb, only in-frame clones are kept and a portion is missing. This sample has roughly 100,000 clones, with more than 55% found just once. The data are from a study of CD8+ T cells in alopecia areata. Study as a whole: A 6-month off-drug phase came after tofacitinib, which had lasted 6 to 18 months. Scalp area affected, as a percentage, set the severity score of treated patients.

Treatment in this sample: oral pan-JAK inhibitor, 5-10 mg twice daily. Those with alopecia areata gave lesional scalp punch biopsies and peripheral blood. The specimen was CD8+ T cells sorted from blood, collected at week 4, from a patient treated with tofacitinib. The receptor was isolated from a human donor with alopecia areata.

The CDR3 coding sequence is TGTGCCAGCACCGCGGGAAAATGGTGGAACCTGGGAAAACTGTTTTTT. Residues: CASTAGKWWNLGKLFF. The rearrangement links TRBV21-1 to TRBJ1-4. TRBV21-1 is termed a pseudogene. CDR3 length equals 16 residues.